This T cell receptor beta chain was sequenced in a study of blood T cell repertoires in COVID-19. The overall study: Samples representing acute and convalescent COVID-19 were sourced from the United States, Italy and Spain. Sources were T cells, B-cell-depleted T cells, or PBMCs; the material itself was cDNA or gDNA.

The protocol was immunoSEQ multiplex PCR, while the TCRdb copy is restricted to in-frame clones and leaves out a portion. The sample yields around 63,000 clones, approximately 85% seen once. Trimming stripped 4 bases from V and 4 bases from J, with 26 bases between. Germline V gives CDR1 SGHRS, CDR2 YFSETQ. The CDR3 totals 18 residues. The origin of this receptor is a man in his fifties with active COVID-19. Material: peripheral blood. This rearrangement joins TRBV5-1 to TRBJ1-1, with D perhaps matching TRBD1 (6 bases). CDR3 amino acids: CASSHPRGRENLGTEAFF. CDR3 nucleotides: TGCGCCAGCAGCCACCCCAGGGGCAGGGAAAATCTAGGCACTGAAGCTTTCTTT.